This T cell receptor (beta chain) emerged from a study of blood T cell repertoires in COVID-19. Study context: Samples came from the United States, Italy and Spain, spanning acute and convalescent COVID-19.

Here immunoSEQ multiplex PCR was the method, and the copy in TCRdb shows in-frame clones only, minus some. Of just under 90,000 clones listed, about 91% were seen once; the top ten hold roughly 0.43%. J lost 2 bases, V lost 4 bases, and 5 bases had no gene match. The germline V gene encodes CDR1 MNHEY and CDR2 SVGAGI. The CDR3 spans 16 residues. Input material: peripheral blood. The chain employs TRBV6-5 and TRBJ2-5; 12 nucleotides align to TRBD2. This receptor was taken from a man aged 55 to 70 with acute or convalescent COVID-19. The CDR3 sequence is CASSSGLAGTQETQYF. The CDR3 DNA sequence: TGTGCCAGCAGTTCAGGACTAGCGGGGACACAAGAGACCCAGTACTTC.